Listed here are 14 T cell receptor beta chains from one sample, sequenced in a study of T cell responses to AZD1222 COVID-19 vaccine. Only in-frame clones appear in the TCRdb table, and some are missing; sequencing was by immunoSEQ multiplex PCR. The table has about 160,000 clones, 85% to 90% seen once. Here the sequenced sample was peripheral blood, taken 28 days after the second AZD1222 dose. Receptors were obtained from an adult who received the AZD1222 COVID-19 vaccine.

This clone was observed a single time. The chain has TRBV6-5 and TRBJ1-6, with a weak D call TRBD1 (6 bases). V gave up 2 bases and J gave up 4 bases, with 12 bases separating them. The germline gives CDR1 MNHEY, CDR2 SVGAGI. The CDR3 contains 16 residues. The CDR3 here is CASSYAQGLYNSPLHF. DNA for the CDR3: TGTGCCAGCAGTTACGCACAGGGCCTTTATAATTCACCCCTCCACTTT.

This clone was counted a single time. The gene calls are TRBV5-4 and TRBJ2-7, with TRBD2 identical over 7 bases. Trimming took 6 bases from V and 6 from J; bases not matched to a gene: 6. Germline V gives CDR1 SGHNT, CDR2 YYREEE (reference sequence). The CDR3 runs 12 residues. CDR3 bases: TGTGCCAGCACCGGACTAGAGGGCGAGCAGTACTTC. This encodes CASTGLEGEQYF.

V and J are TRBV19 and TRBJ1-2; D remains unclear. The CDR3 runs to 14 residues. Germline loops: CDR1 LNHDA, CDR2 SQIVND (reference sequence). V lost 3 bases, J lost 5 bases, and 13 bases lay in between. CDR3 bases: TGTGCCAGTAGTATGGGTTCTAACGAATATGGCTACACCTTC. Its translation: CASSMGSNEYGYTF.

This chain connects TRBV25-1 to TRBJ1-2, with D maybe TRBD1 (6 bases). V dropped 2 bases and J dropped 2 bases, with 12 bases sitting between them. The CDR3 covers 15 residues. CDR1 MGHDK and CDR2 SYGVNS come from the germline V gene. The CDR3 DNA sequence: TGTGCCAGCAGTGAAGATCTACAGGGAAACTATGGCTACACCTTC. It encodes CASSEDLQGNYGYTF.

The chain joins TRBV3-1 (or the pseudogene TRBV3-2) to TRBJ2-1; TRBD2 agrees at 9 bases. The CDR3 extends over 16 amino acids. The V segment lost 5 bases and the J segment 8 bases; nucleotides outside the gene matches: 13. The germline gives CDR1 LGHDT, CDR2 YNNKEL (reference sequence). This CDR3 is CASSFSLAGVVDEQFF. The CDR3 nucleotides read TGTGCCAGCAGCTTCTCCTTAGCGGGGGTAGTGGATGAGCAGTTCTTC.

The rearrangement links TRBV28 to TRBJ1-2, with 7 positions matching TRBD1. V lost 2 bases, J lost 4 bases, and 7 bases stayed unmatched. The CDR3 runs 15 residues. Germline V gives CDR1 MDHEN, CDR2 SYDVKM. The CDR3 sequence: CASSLRQGSVYGYTF. CDR3 in DNA: TGTGCCAGCAGTTTACGACAGGGCAGCGTCTATGGCTACACCTTC.

This chain uses TRBV5-1 with TRBJ1-1; D is unresolved. The V and J ends lost 4 bases and 2 bases respectively, with 9 bases between them. In germline, CDR1 is SGHRS, CDR2 YFSETQ. The CDR3 runs 13 residues. The CDR3 bases are TGCGCCAGCAGCGCAGCGGGAAACACTGAAGCTTTCTTT. As protein: CASSAAGNTEAFF.

The rearrangement links TRBV30 to TRBJ1-2; weak D call: TRBD1 (6 bases). V gave up 0 bases and J gave up 7 bases, with 12 bases separating them. The V gene's germline CDR1 is GTSNPN and CDR2 SVGIG (reference sequence). The length of the CDR3 is 13 residues. The CDR3 is CAWSVRQGSGYTF. The CDR3 DNA reads as TGTGCCTGGAGTGTAAGGCAGGGGTCTGGCTACACCTTC.

The V call is TRBV6-2 or TRBV6-3, the J call TRBJ1-5, with D possibly matching TRBD1 (6 bases). Germline CDR1 MNHEY, CDR2 SVGEGT. With 6 bases removed from V and 1 base from J, the gap between germline ends came to 16 bases. The CDR3 spans 16 residues. CDR3 DNA: TGTGCCAGCAGCCGTGTGACAGGTCTGAGCAATCAGCCCCAGCATTTT. Its protein product is CASSRVTGLSNQPQHF.

This clone was detected a few times. The CDR3 reads CAISPESGGYTF. CDR3 in DNA: TGTGCCATCAGTCCGGAATCAGGGGGCTACACCTTC. The V call is TRBV10-3, the J call TRBJ1-2, with D possibly matching TRBD1 (5 bases). V was cut by 5 bases and J by 8 bases, with 12 bases left in between. The CDR3 consists of 12 residues. Germline assignment: CDR1 ENHRY and CDR2 SYGVKD.

V and J are TRBV4-2 and TRBJ1-3; D ambiguous. There are 13 residues in the CDR3. Between the trimmed V and J ends, which lost 0 bases and 12 bases, there was a span of 12 bases. Germline CDR1 is LGHNA and CDR2 is YNFKEQ. In DNA, the CDR3 is TGTGCCAGCAGCCAAGATCGTAGGTTGGACATATATTTT. Amino acid sequence: CASSQDRRLDIYF.

The J gene is TRBJ1-4, the V gene TRBV5-8; 10 bases line up with TRBD1. Unmatched junction bases numbered 6, after V lost 5 bases and J lost 5 bases. The CDR3 runs to 15 residues. Germline lookup yields CDR1 SGHTS and CDR2 YDEGEE. The CDR3 region has the DNA TGTGCCAGCAGAGCCACGGACAGGGGGAATGAAAAACTGTTTTTT. Protein sequence: CASRATDRGNEKLFF.

The J gene is TRBJ2-7, the V gene TRBV5-4; D is unclear. The CDR3 contains 12 residues. V lost 0 bases and J 6 bases, leaving 7 bases between the germline ends. Germline V gene lookup returns CDR1 SGHNT and CDR2 YYREEE (reference sequence). CDR3 residues: CASSLAFGEQYF. The CDR3 DNA follows: TGTGCCAGCAGCTTGGCCTTCGGCGAGCAGTACTTC.

V and J are TRBV19 and TRBJ1-6; maybe TRBD1 (5 bases). The germline CDR1 and CDR2 sequences are LNHDA and SQIVND (reference sequence). The length of the CDR3 is 15 residues. Deletions cut 3 bases from V and 9 bases from J, with 15 bases between. The CDR3 reads CASSIRRVSGSPLHF. DNA for the CDR3: TGTGCCAGTAGTATCCGCAGGGTTTCGGGTTCACCCCTCCACTTT. The full variable domain, with the rest looked up from reference TRBV19 and TRBJ1-6, is DGGITQSPKYLFRKEGQNVTLSCEQNLNHDAMYWYRQDPGQGLRLIYYSQIVNDFQKGDIAEGYSVSREKKESFPLTVTSAQKNPTAFYLCASSIRRVSGSPLHFGNGTRLTVT.